What follows is one T cell receptor (beta chain) and its context. The data were taken from a study of OX40 agonist ivuxolimab in advanced cancers. Sequenced by immunoSEQ multiplex PCR; TCRdb stores in-frame clones only, minus some. The sample has roughly 60,000 clones, about 83% seen once. Germline V gene sequence: CDR1 SGHTS, CDR2 YDEGEE. The CDR3 totals 13 residues. The V end was cut by 2 bases, the J end by 4 bases, with 9 bases between. Sample: CD4+ or CD8+ T cells sorted from blood, taken in a trial of the OX40 agonist ivuxolimab. The TCR was taken from an adult with an advanced solid tumor such as melanoma, head and neck, liver or kidney cancer. The V call is TRBV5-8, the J call TRBJ2-5; D not resolved. The CDR3 DNA follows: TGTGCCAGCAGCTTTCAAGGCCTAGAGACCCAGTACTTC. Residues: CASSFQGLETQYF.